This T cell receptor (beta chain) stems from a study of identical twins. Study conclusions and caveats: In cord blood, abundant beta clonotypes had fewer insertions; memory showed no trend.

A universal primer site was added by template switching, and unique molecular identifiers were carried by the cDNA. Via MiXCR, TCRdb re-called the 5' RACE reads, giving one row per CDR3 protein. The table lists about 690,000 distinct CDR3 sequences, roughly 6.2% of them singletons. V lost 4 bases to trimming and J lost 7 bases, with 20 bases between them. This CDR3 has 17 amino acids. Concerning this clonotype itself: Its antigen is still unknown.

The TCR comes from a man in his late teens or twenties in good health. The material sequenced was naive T cells sorted from blood. The chain couples TRBV12-3 or TRBV12-4 to TRBJ1-6; D perhaps matches TRBD1 (5 bases). In nucleotides, the CDR3 is TGTGCCAGCAGTTCTCAACCTCGGTCGGGGCCGAATTCACCCCTCCACTTT. Translated: CASSSQPRSGPNSPLHF.